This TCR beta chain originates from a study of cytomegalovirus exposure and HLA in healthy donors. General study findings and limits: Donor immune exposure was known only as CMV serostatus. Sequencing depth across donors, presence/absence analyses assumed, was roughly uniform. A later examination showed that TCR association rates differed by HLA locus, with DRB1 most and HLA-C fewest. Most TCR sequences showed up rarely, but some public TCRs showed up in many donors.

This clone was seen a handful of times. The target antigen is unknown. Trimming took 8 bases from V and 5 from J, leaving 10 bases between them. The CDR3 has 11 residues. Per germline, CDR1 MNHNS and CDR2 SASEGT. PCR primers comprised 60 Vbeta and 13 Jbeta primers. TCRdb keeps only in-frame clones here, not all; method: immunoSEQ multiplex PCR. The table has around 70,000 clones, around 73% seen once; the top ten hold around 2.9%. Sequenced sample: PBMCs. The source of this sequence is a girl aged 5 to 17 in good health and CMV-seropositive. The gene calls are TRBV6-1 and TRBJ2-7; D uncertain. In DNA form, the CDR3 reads TGTGCCAGCCTCTTAGTCCACGAGCAGTACTTC. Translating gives CASLLVHEQYF.